These 25 T cell receptor beta chains came from one sample sequenced in a study of T cell repertoires in cytomegalovirus infection. Their antigens are not known. TCRdb independently ran MiXCR on the reads; one entry per CDR3 protein. This table holds 450,000 to 650,000 distinct CDR3 sequences, under 45% found once. This specimen consisted of cultured PBMCs, obtained from culture after CMV antigen stimulation. The source is a human donor in good health (CMV status not recorded). Some clones in this sample may be carry-over from other donors' samples.

This clonotype was seen a few times. The chain couples TRBV7-6 to TRBJ2-1, with a possible D match to TRBD2 (6 bases). Germline V gene sequence: CDR1 SGHVS, CDR2 FNYEAQ. This CDR3 is 16 amino acids long. Trimming pared 0 bases from V and 10 bases from J, leaving 19 bases between. The CDR3 DNA follows: TGTGCCAGCAGCTTAGCGCATGGACTACTTTTGGAGGAGCAGTTCTTC. Residues: CASSLAHGLLLEEQFF.

This clonotype was seen a handful of times. The V gene is TRBV7-6, the J gene TRBJ2-5; 9 positions match TRBD1. Unmatched junction bases numbered 7, after V lost 5 bases and J lost 3 bases. In germline, CDR1 is SGHVS, CDR2 FNYEAQ. The CDR3 consists of 15 residues. Written as DNA, the CDR3 is TGTGCCAGCAGCCCCTGGGGACAGGGCGAAGAGACCCAGTACTTC. As protein: CASSPWGQGEETQYF.

V usage is TRBV6-2 or TRBV6-3 and J usage is TRBJ2-7; TRBD1 aligns across 8 bases. The length of the CDR3 is 18 residues. V was clipped by 7 bases and J by 2 bases; unmatched bases: 19. Germline V gene sequence: CDR1 MNHEY, CDR2 SVGEGT. In DNA form, the CDR3 reads TGTGCCAGCAATCCGAGGACAGGGCGATTTGGGAACCCCTACGAGCAGTACTTC. This sequence encodes CASNPRTGRFGNPYEQYF.

This clonotype was seen ten or more times. The chain recombines TRBV7-2 with TRBJ1-3; TRBD1 might be the D (5 bases). CDR1 and CDR2 (germline): SGHTA, FQGNSA. The CDR3 has 15 residues. V lost 1 base and J lost 2, with 9 bases in between. The CDR3 region has the DNA TGTGCCAGCAGCTTAGTAGCGGGGGCTGGAAACACCATATATTTT. It is translated as CASSLVAGAGNTIYF.

The sample holds many counts of this clonotype. This rearrangement joins TRBV7-2 to TRBJ1-5; 7 bases match TRBD1. V trimming: 2 bases; J trimming: 3 bases; junction bases outside the gene matches: 4. The CDR3 runs 15 residues. Germline lookup yields CDR1 SGHTA and CDR2 FQGNSA. The CDR3 nucleotides read TGTGCCAGCAGCTTAAACAGGGGACCCAATCAGCCCCAGCATTTT. This gives the protein CASSLNRGPNQPQHF.

J is TRBJ2-2 and V is TRBV20-1; a possible D gene is TRBD2 (5 bases). Germline-derived CDR1 and CDR2 are DFQATT and SNEGSKA (reference sequence). Between the trimmed V and J ends, which lost 0 bases and 0 bases, there was a span of 11 bases. The CDR3 covers 16 residues. The CDR3 sequence: CSARDSRTANTGELFF. The CDR3, as DNA: TGCAGTGCTAGAGATAGTCGGACTGCGAACACCGGGGAGCTGTTTTTT.

The chain has TRBV15 and TRBJ1-1, with D possibly matching TRBD1 (6 bases). Germline values: CDR1 LNHNV, CDR2 YYDKDF (reference sequence). The CDR3 has 14 amino acids. V shed 2 bases and J shed 5 bases, with 12 bases lying between them. In DNA form, the CDR3 reads TGTGCCACCAGCAGACACAGGGAGGGGACTGAAGCTTTCTTT. It is translated as CATSRHREGTEAFF.

This sequence joins TRBV7-2 and TRBJ2-2; no firm D call. The CDR3 has 14 amino acids. The germline V and J ends were trimmed by 0 bases and 3 bases, with 5 bases remaining between them. The germline V gene encodes CDR1 SGHTA and CDR2 FQGNSA. The CDR3 region is CASSLAIDTGELFF. CDR3 bases: TGTGCCAGCAGCTTAGCGATAGACACCGGGGAGCTGTTTTTT. The full variable domain, with the rest looked up from reference TRBV7-2 and TRBJ2-2, is GAGVSQSPSNKVTEKGKDVELRCDPISGHTALYWYRQSLGQGLEFLIYFQGNSAPDKSGLPSDRFSAERTGGSVSTLTIQRTQQEDSAVYLCASSLAIDTGELFFGEGSRLTVL.

This clonotype was seen a few times. The chain carries TRBV12-3 or TRBV12-4 and TRBJ2-3, with D maybe TRBD2 (6 bases). CDR3 length: 15 residues. Trimming cost V 6 bases and J 3 bases, with 16 bases left between them. The CDR3 nucleotides read TGTGCCAGCAGCTCTTCCCGGAGGGCGACAGATACGCAGTATTTT. Amino acid sequence: CASSSSRRATDTQYF.

This chain joins TRBV6-1 and TRBJ2-5; D gene uncertain. The CDR3 is made up of 16 amino acids. Trimming removed 7 bases at V and 1 base at J, with 19 bases between. CDR1 and CDR2 (germline): MNHNS, SASEGT. CDR3 sequence: CASKLGYTLSQETQYF. In nucleotides, the CDR3 is TGTGCCAGCAAACTGGGATACACCTTATCCCAAGAGACCCAGTACTTC.

The chain couples TRBV7-2 to TRBJ1-2, with D tentatively TRBD1 (5 bases). The V end was cut by 2 bases, the J end by 4 bases, with 11 bases between. CDR1 SGHTA and CDR2 FQGNSA come from the germline V gene. This CDR3 is 14 amino acids long. For the CDR3, the DNA is TGTGCCAGCAGCTTATATCAGGGCCCCTATGGCTACACCTTC. Its translation is CASSLYQGPYGYTF. Supplemented by reference TRBV7-2 and TRBJ1-2, the full variable domain reads GAGVSQSPSNKVTEKGKDVELRCDPISGHTALYWYRQSLGQGLEFLIYFQGNSAPDKSGLPSDRFSAERTGGSVSTLTIQRTQQEDSAVYLCASSLYQGPYGYTFGSGTRLTVV.

This sequence joins TRBV7-2 and TRBJ2-2; 11 bases agree with TRBD1. The CDR3 has 15 residues. CDR1 and CDR2 (germline): SGHTA, FQGNSA. V was clipped by 7 bases and J by 6 bases; unmatched bases: 7. The CDR3 region is CASTPGTGGAGELFF. The CDR3 DNA reads TGTGCCAGCACCCCCGGGACAGGGGGAGCCGGGGAGCTGTTTTTT. The full variable domain, its missing parts supplied by reference TRBV7-2 and TRBJ2-2, is GAGVSQSPSNKVTEKGKDVELRCDPISGHTALYWYRQSLGQGLEFLIYFQGNSAPDKSGLPSDRFSAERTGGSVSTLTIQRTQQEDSAVYLCASTPGTGGAGELFFGEGSRLTVL.

V is TRBV4-1 and J is TRBJ2-5, with D perhaps being TRBD1 or TRBD2 (5 bases each). Germline V CDR1 and CDR2: MGHRA, YSYEKL. The CDR3 extends over 16 amino acids. Trimming took off 3 bases at V and 7 bases at J, with 21 bases between the two ends. Written as DNA, the CDR3 is TGCGCCAGCAGCCACCTTACCGGGACGACCCGGGGGACCCAGTACTTC. This translates into CASSHLTGTTRGTQYF.

This clonotype was seen only a few times. The gene calls are TRBV7-2 and TRBJ1-6; D remains ambiguous. Germline-derived CDR1 and CDR2 are SGHTA and FQGNSA. Trimming took off 5 bases at V and 7 bases at J, with 15 bases between the two ends. CDR3 length: 15 residues. The CDR3 protein is CASSPQAGVNSPLHF. The CDR3 region has the DNA TGTGCCAGCAGCCCCCAAGCGGGTGTCAATTCACCCCTCCACTTT.

V gene TRBV7-8 combines with J gene TRBJ2-1, with D perhaps TRBD1 or TRBD2 (5 bases each). The CDR3 loop spans 13 amino acids. Looked up from germline, CDR1 is SGHVS and CDR2 is FQNEAQ. Trimming took 8 bases from V and 7 from J, leaving 15 bases between them. CDR3 protein: CASSGLAGNEQFF. CDR3 DNA: TGTGCCAGCTCGGGGCTAGCTGGTAATGAGCAGTTCTTC.

Concerning this clonotype: At one boundary the junction diverges from the germline segment, which might be a read error. The V call is TRBV5-3, the J call TRBJ2-1, with TRBD2 matching 7 bases. TRBV5-3 falls under the ORF class, with uncertain function. The CDR3 covers 13 residues. CDR3 nucleotide sequence: TGTGCCAGCAGCACCTGGGAGGGGAAGGCTAGGTTCTTT. Protein: CASSTWEGKARFF.

This clonotype was seen more than once but under ten times. V usage is TRBV7-2 and J usage is TRBJ2-4; D remains ambiguous. The CDR3 is 13 residues long. Per the germline V gene, CDR1 is SGHTA and CDR2 is FQGNSA. Trimming removed 4 bases at V and 1 base at J, with 5 bases between. CDR3 coding DNA: TGTGCCAGCAGCTCCAGGGCCAAAAACATTCAGTACTTC. Its protein product is CASSSRAKNIQYF.

V and J are TRBV19 and TRBJ2-1; TRBD2 agrees at 7 bases. CDR3 length: 13 residues. Germline V gene lookup returns CDR1 LNHDA and CDR2 SQIVND (reference sequence). The V segment lost 7 bases and the J segment 10 bases; nucleotides outside the gene matches: 10. CDR3 DNA: TGTGCCAGTATCTCCCCCGGGAGGCTGGAGCAGTTCTTC. This gives the protein CASISPGRLEQFF.

This clonotype was counted only a few times. V and J are TRBV7-9 and TRBJ2-3, with a tentative D call TRBD2 (6 bases). Deletions cut 6 bases from V and 2 bases from J, with 12 bases between. The CDR3 is 14 amino acids. CDR1 SEHNR and CDR2 FQNEAQ come from the germline V gene (reference sequence). The CDR3 spells CASSYGGFTDTQYF. In DNA form, the CDR3 reads TGTGCCAGCAGTTACGGGGGATTCACAGATACGCAGTATTTT. Complete variable domain (other parts from reference TRBV7-9 and TRBJ2-3): DTGVSQNPRHKITKRGQNVTFRCDPISEHNRLYWYRQTLGQGPEFLTYFQNEAQLEKSRLLSDRFSAERPKGSFSTLEIQRTEQGDSAMYLCASSYGGFTDTQYFGPGTRLTVL.

This chain links TRBV4-1 with TRBJ2-3, with D possibly matching TRBD2 (6 bases). Looked up from germline, CDR1 is MGHRA and CDR2 is YSYEKL. The CDR3 is 16 residues long. Trimming took 4 bases from V and 1 from J, leaving 15 bases between them. CDR3 nucleotides: TGCGCCAGCAGCCTCCGACTAGACTTAGGCACAGATACGCAGTATTTT. The encoded protein is CASSLRLDLGTDTQYF.

V usage is TRBV7-2 and J usage is TRBJ2-1, with D unresolved. Deletions cut 3 bases from V and 0 bases from J, with 15 bases between. The CDR3 runs 17 residues. Germline CDR1 is SGHTA and CDR2 is FQGNSA. CDR3 nucleotide sequence: TGTGCCAGCAGCTTTCGGGTAGGCCAGAGCTCCTACAATGAGCAGTTCTTC. Encoded protein: CASSFRVGQSSYNEQFF.

CDR3 protein: CASSLAGTMVTEAFF. The DNA of the CDR3 is TGTGCCAGCAGCTTAGCTGGTACAATGGTCACTGAAGCTTTCTTT. The V and J genes are TRBV7-2 and TRBJ1-1; D call uncertain. The germline V and J ends were trimmed by 0 bases and 4 bases, with 12 bases remaining between them. This CDR3 has 15 amino acids. CDR1 is SGHTA and CDR2 is FQGNSA in the germline V gene.

This clonotype was detected once. A read error may explain this, as a much larger clone is one base away. The CDR3 bases are TGTGTCAGCAGCCGTGGGACAGTCAATCAGCCCCAGCATTTT. Its protein product is CVSSRGTVNQPQHF. The chain employs TRBV7-2 and TRBJ1-5; 7 bases agree with TRBD1. In germline, CDR1 is SGHTA, CDR2 FQGNSA. The CDR3 runs 14 residues.

The chain links TRBV4-1 to TRBJ2-1, with D perhaps matching TRBD2 (6 bases). The CDR3 sequence is 14 residues long. V lost 5 bases and J 7 bases, leaving 15 bases between the germline ends. In germline, CDR1 is MGHRA, CDR2 YSYEKL. The CDR3 loop is CASSREVGRNEQFF. The DNA for the CDR3 is TGCGCCAGCAGCAGAGAGGTGGGGAGGAATGAGCAGTTCTTC.

This chain links TRBV5-4 with TRBJ2-5, with D tentatively TRBD1 (5 bases). The CDR3 extends over 11 amino acids. Germline CDR1 SGHNT, CDR2 YYREEE (reference sequence). V lost 7 bases and J lost 5, with 9 bases in between. For the CDR3, the DNA is TGTGCCAGCGAAGGGGTGGAGACCCAGTACTTC. Amino acid sequence: CASEGVETQYF.